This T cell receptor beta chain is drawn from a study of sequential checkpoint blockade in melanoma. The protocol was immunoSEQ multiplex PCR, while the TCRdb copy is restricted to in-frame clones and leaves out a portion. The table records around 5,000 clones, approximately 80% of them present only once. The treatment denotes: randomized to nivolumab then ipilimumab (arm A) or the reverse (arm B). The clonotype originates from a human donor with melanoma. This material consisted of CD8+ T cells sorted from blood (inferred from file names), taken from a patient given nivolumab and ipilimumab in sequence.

CDR3 DNA sequence: TGTGCCAGCAGCGCTCACACACAGGGGGCGCGAGCTGGCTACACCTTC. Translation gives CASSAHTQGARAGYTF. The chain has TRBV9 and TRBJ1-2, with 9 bases aligning to TRBD1. Germline V CDR1 and CDR2: SGDLS, YYNGEE. The CDR3 is 16 amino acids. V was clipped by 3 bases and J by 7 bases; unmatched bases: 13.